This TCR beta chain came from a study of T cell repertoires in cytomegalovirus infection. Trimming removed 2 bases from V and 10 bases from J; junction bases left unmatched: 11. The CDR3 consists of 16 residues. Germline CDR1 and CDR2: LGHDT and YNNKEL (reference sequence). The table lists this clonotype with a few counts. The antigen remains undetermined. TCRdb fed the reads into MiXCR, producing one record per CDR3 protein. The table records approximately 340,000 distinct CDR3 sequences, almost 30% of them present only once. Source: cultured PBMCs, taken from culture after CMV antigen stimulation. V gene TRBV3-1 combines with J gene TRBJ1-6; 7 nucleotides match TRBD1. The receptor was isolated from a human donor in good health (CMV status not recorded). Some clones in this sample may be carry-over from other donors' samples. CDR3 amino acids: CASSQSPTGAGSPLHF. In nucleotides, the CDR3 is TGTGCCAGCAGCCAATCACCAACAGGGGCAGGGTCACCCCTCCACTTT.